Listed below are T cell receptor beta chains from one sample, sequenced in a study of T cell responses to AZD1222 COVID-19 vaccine. Using immunoSEQ multiplex PCR, the repertoire was profiled, and TCRdb retains in-frame clones only, with some absent. The sample lists around 160,000 clones; around 91% were seen once. The sequencing here drew on peripheral blood, taken on day 0 of AZD1222 vaccination. These receptors all come from an adult in good health. Each CDR3 is given with its conserved first and last residue. The D gene is left open where the match is weak. Rows may omit the clone size; those that give it use once, few, many or a size class.

CDR3 length | J gene | V gene | D gene | clone size | CDR3 protein | CDR3 DNA
14 | TRBJ1-3 | TRBV7-9 | NA | NA | CASLSTNSGNTIYF | TGTGCCAGCCTTTCGACCAACTCTGGAAACACCATATATTTT
14 | TRBJ1-2 | TRBV5-4 | TRBD1 | NA | CASSSDRGLYGYTF | TGTGCCAGCAGCTCGGACAGGGGGTTGTATGGCTACACCTTC
15 | TRBJ2-1 | TRBV4-3 | NA | NA | CASSQDGNEYNEQFF | TGCGCCAGCAGCCAAGATGGGAACGAGTACAATGAGCAGTTCTTC
11 | TRBJ1-4 | TRBV7-9 | NA | NA | CASSLEGKLFF | TGTGCCAGCAGCTTGGAGGGAAAACTGTTTTTT
13 | TRBJ1-2 | TRBV9 | TRBD1 | NA | CASSAGTGYGYTF | TGTGCCAGCAGCGCCGGGACAGGTTATGGCTACACCTTC
13 | TRBJ2-7 | TRBV27 | NA | NA | CASSWADTYEQYF | TGTGCCAGCAGTTGGGCCGACACCTACGAGCAGTACTTC
15 | TRBJ2-1 | TRBV7-6 | NA | NA | CASSSASGARGEQFF | TGTGCCAGCAGCTCCGCAAGCGGTGCCAGAGGTGAGCAGTTCTTC
13 | TRBJ1-1 | TRBV29-1 | TRBD1 | NA | CSADRGGNTEAFF | TGCAGCGCAGACAGGGGAGGGAACACTGAAGCTTTCTTT
14 | TRBJ1-1 | TRBV5-6 | NA | once | CASSLGRENTEAFF | TGTGCCAGCAGCTTGGGTCGGGAGAACACTGAAGCTTTCTTT
14 | TRBJ1-2 | TRBV19 | TRBD1 | NA | CASSMSRGGVGYTF | TGTGCCAGTAGTATGAGCAGGGGGGGAGTTGGCTACACCTTC
18 | TRBJ2-3 | TRBV5-4 | TRBD2 | NA | CASSRRGLAGGATDTQYF | TGTGCCAGCAGCCGAAGGGGACTAGCGGGGGGTGCCACAGATACGCAGTATTTT
14 | TRBJ2-5 | TRBV5-5 | NA | NA | CASSLVPIQETQYF | TGTGCCAGCAGCTTGGTACCTATTCAAGAGACCCAGTACTTC
14 | TRBJ2-1 | TRBV9 | NA | once | CASSVTAAHNEQFF | TGTGCCAGCAGCGTAACAGCGGCCCACAATGAGCAGTTCTTC
15 | TRBJ1-5 | TRBV24-1 | NA | NA | CATSDSTGGEGPQHF | TGTGCCACCAGTGACTCGACGGGGGGCGAGGGGCCCCAGCATTTT
17 | TRBJ2-1 | TRBV9 | TRBD2 | NA | CASSVELAGVSYNEQFF | TGTGCCAGCAGCGTAGAGCTAGCGGGGGTCTCCTACAATGAGCAGTTCTTC
15 | TRBJ1-2 | TRBV28 | NA | once | CASRPGDVVARGYTF | TGTGCCAGCAGACCCGGGGATGTCGTCGCTCGTGGCTACACCTTC
16 | TRBJ2-3 | TRBV21-1 | NA | NA | CASSPPYRGQGDTQYF | TGTGCCAGCAGCCCCCCGTACAGGGGGCAGGGGGATACGCAGTATTTT
12 | TRBJ1-1 | TRBV6-1 | NA | NA | CASGRENTEAFF | TGTGCCAGCGGTAGGGAGAACACTGAAGCTTTCTTT
15 | TRBJ2-7 | TRBV7-9 | NA | NA | CASSPPLSGGYEQYF | TGTGCCAGCAGCCCTCCCCTCTCCGGGGGCTACGAGCAGTACTTC
14 | TRBJ1-1 | TRBV9 | NA | NA | CASSSVERDTEAFF | TGTGCCAGCAGCTCAGTAGAGAGGGACACTGAAGCTTTCTTT
16 | TRBJ2-1 | TRBV7-7 | TRBD1 | NA | CASSLARGQGKSEQFF | TGTGCCAGCAGCTTAGCGAGGGGACAGGGAAAATCTGAGCAGTTCTTC
15 | TRBJ2-1 | TRBV19 | TRBD2 | NA | CASSMGGSSYNEQFF | TGTGCCAGTAGTATGGGCGGGAGCTCCTACAATGAGCAGTTCTTC
15 | TRBJ1-2 | TRBV9 | NA | NA | CASSEGLPGPDGYTF | TGTGCCAGCAGCGAGGGACTCCCAGGGCCGGATGGCTACACCTTC
13 | TRBJ2-3 | TRBV12-1 | NA | once | CASSSRGTDTQYF | TGTGCCAGCAGCTCCCGGGGCACAGATACGCAGTATTTT
14 | TRBJ1-1 | TRBV4-1 | NA | NA | CASSLPGRGTEAFF | TGCGCCAGCAGCCTACCGGGCCGAGGCACTGAAGCTTTCTTT
15 | TRBJ1-2 | TRBV13 | TRBD1 | once | CASPVQGQGFRGYTF | TGTGCCAGCCCGGTCCAGGGACAGGGTTTTCGTGGCTACACCTTC
14 | TRBJ2-3 | TRBV10-3 | NA | once | CAISESTLRDTQYF | TGTGCCATCAGTGAGTCGACTCTAAGAGATACGCAGTATTTT
13 | TRBJ1-2 | TRBV12-3/TRBV12-4 | NA | NA | CATADNYYYGYTF | TGTGCCACCGCGGACAATTATTACTATGGCTACACCTTC
13 | TRBJ1-1 | TRBV29-1 | NA | NA | CSVEGRQNTEAFF | TGCAGCGTTGAGGGTAGGCAGAACACTGAAGCTTTCTTT
13 | TRBJ2-2 | TRBV6-5 | NA | NA | CASQDTNTGELFF | TGTGCCAGCCAGGACACAAACACCGGGGAGCTGTTTTTT
15 | TRBJ2-1 | TRBV18 | NA | NA | CASSPLRGNYNEQFF | TGTGCCAGCTCACCCCTTCGGGGGAATTACAATGAGCAGTTCTTC
18 | TRBJ2-1 | TRBV9 | NA | NA | CASSPPKSSGNPYNEQFF | TGTGCCAGCAGCCCGCCGAAGTCCAGCGGAAATCCTTACAATGAGCAGTTCTTC
14 | TRBJ2-3 | TRBV11-2 | NA | NA | CASSLDYGADTQYF | TGTGCCAGCAGCTTAGATTATGGCGCGGATACGCAGTATTTT
15 | TRBJ2-1 | TRBV7-6 | TRBD2 | NA | CASSTGTSGPNEQFF | TGTGCCAGCAGCACCGGGACTAGCGGACCGAATGAGCAGTTCTTC
15 | TRBJ2-3 | TRBV12-2 | NA | NA | CASRSYRGPRDTQYF | TGTGCAAGTCGCTCCTACCGAGGACCCAGGGATACGCAGTATTTT
15 | TRBJ1-5 | TRBV19 | TRBD1 | NA | CASSTPGQGTQPQHF | TGTGCCAGTAGTACTCCGGGACAGGGCACTCAGCCCCAGCATTTT
16 | TRBJ1-5 | TRBV5-5 | TRBD1 | NA | CASSPDDGTGGQPQHF | TGTGCCAGCAGCCCCGACGACGGGACAGGGGGTCAGCCCCAGCATTTT
12 | TRBJ1-1 | TRBV29-1 | NA | NA | CSIRGRNTEAFF | TGCAGCATTAGAGGCAGGAACACTGAAGCTTTCTTT
14 | TRBJ1-1 | TRBV5-1 | NA | NA | CASSQLGGNTEAFF | TGCGCCAGCAGCCAGTTAGGTGGGAACACTGAAGCTTTCTTT
14 | TRBJ1-3 | TRBV5-1 | NA | few | CASSPKGVGNTIYF | TGCGCCAGCAGCCCAAAGGGTGTTGGAAACACCATATATTTT
14 | TRBJ1-2 | TRBV5-1 | TRBD1 | NA | CASSPGTGPYGYTF | TGCGCCAGCAGCCCCGGGACAGGGCCCTATGGCTACACCTTC
17 | TRBJ2-7 | TRBV27 | TRBD1 | NA | CASSLRPGDRVTYEQYF | TGTGCCAGCAGTTTAAGGCCCGGGGACAGGGTTACGTACGAGCAGTACTTC
11 | TRBJ2-1 | TRBV5-1 | NA | NA | CASSLRGEQFF | TGCGCCAGCAGCTTGAGGGGTGAGCAGTTCTTC
15 | TRBJ2-3 | TRBV6-5 | TRBD2 | NA | CATLPTSGGADTQYF | TGTGCCACCCTCCCCACTAGCGGGGGGGCCGATACGCAGTATTTT
13 | TRBJ1-2 | TRBV29-1 | NA | NA | CSVTGGNLYGYTF | TGCAGCGTTACCGGGGGGAACCTCTATGGCTACACCTTC
15 | TRBJ1-6 | TRBV9 | TRBD1 | NA | CASSVERDSLSPLHF | TGTGCCAGCAGCGTAGAAAGGGACAGCCTATCACCCCTCCACTTT
14 | TRBJ2-7 | TRBV5-4 | NA | NA | CASSSPDLVHEQYF | TGTGCCAGCAGCTCCCCGGACCTGGTCCACGAGCAGTACTTC
15 | TRBJ1-6 | TRBV14 | TRBD1 | NA | CASSQDRGSGSPLHF | TGTGCCAGCAGCCAGGACAGGGGGAGCGGATCACCCCTCCACTTT
14 | TRBJ1-4 | TRBV7-2 | NA | NA | CASSFGRGGEKLFF | TGTGCCAGCAGCTTCGGCAGGGGAGGTGAAAAACTGTTTTTT
16 | TRBJ1-4 | TRBV13 | TRBD1 | NA | CASSLGPGQSNEKLFF | TGTGCCAGCAGCCTCGGCCCGGGACAGTCTAATGAAAAACTGTTTTTT
14 | TRBJ2-7 | TRBV6-5 | NA | NA | CASSPFRGGYEQYF | TGTGCCAGCAGCCCCTTTCGGGGAGGATACGAGCAGTACTTC
13 | TRBJ2-7 | TRBV29-1 | NA | NA | CSVPTGPPSEQYF | TGCAGCGTCCCGACAGGCCCTCCCTCCGAGCAGTACTTC
16 | TRBJ2-1 | TRBV7-3 | TRBD2 | once | CASSPGLADTYNEQFF | TGTGCCAGCAGCCCTGGACTAGCGGACACCTACAATGAGCAGTTCTTC
15 | TRBJ2-1 | TRBV7-9 | NA | NA | CASSPAGIPHNEQFF | TGTGCCAGCAGCCCCGCGGGGATTCCTCATAATGAGCAGTTCTTC
16 | TRBJ2-7 | TRBV4-2 | NA | NA | CASSQDQGRPFYEQYF | TGTGCCAGCAGCCAAGATCAAGGCAGGCCCTTCTACGAGCAGTACTTC
13 | TRBJ2-5 | TRBV5-8 | NA | few | CASSGPGQETQYF | TGTGCCAGCAGCGGTCCCGGGCAAGAGACCCAGTACTTC